This T cell receptor beta chain is from a study of shared clonotypes between healthy human individuals. Naive CD8 cells lacked CD45RO and underwent positive selection for CCR7, leaving out terminally differentiated effector memory CD45RA+ cells. Germline V gives CDR1 MDHEN, CDR2 SYDVKM. This CDR3 is 12 amino acids long. V gave up 5 bases and J gave up 12 bases, with 17 bases separating them. The protocol was immunoSEQ multiplex PCR, while the TCRdb copy is restricted to in-frame clones and leaves out a portion. The sample has around 2,000,000 clones, 85% to 95% seen once. This sequence originates from a man aged 18 to 29 in good health. The sequencing input was naive CD8+ T cells sorted from blood. This chain connects TRBV28 to TRBJ2-7; unclear D gene. CDR3 loop: CASSLRPDRLYF. Here the CDR3 DNA reads TGTGCCAGCAGTCTAAGGCCGGACCGTTTGTACTTC. The full variable domain, rest sourced from reference TRBV28 and TRBJ2-7, is DVKVTQSSRYLVKRTGEKVFLECVQDMDHENMFWYRQDPGLGLRLIYFSYDVKMKEKGDIPEGYSVSREKKERFSLILESASTNQTSMYLCASSLRPDRLYFGPGTRLTVT.